The 12 T cell receptor beta chains listed next were all sequenced from one sample in a study of blood T cell repertoires in COVID-19. Produced via immunoSEQ multiplex PCR; TCRdb's table is partial and in-frame only. The sample holds 200,000 to 250,000 clones; nearly 90% are singletons and the top ten take more than 12%. Input material: PBMCs or T cells enriched from blood (not recorded which). The receptors stem from a man aged 30 to 45 who had been exposed to COVID-19.

The chain has TRBV18 and TRBJ2-7; D possibly corresponds to TRBD2 (5 bases). The V end lost 3 bases, the J end lost 2 bases, and 11 bases lay between the germline ends. Per the germline V gene, CDR1 is KGHSH and CDR2 is LQKENI. This CDR3 is 14 amino acids long. DNA for the CDR3: TGTGCCAGCTCACCTAGCGACCTCCCCTACGAGCAGTACTTC. It encodes CASSPSDLPYEQYF.

The J gene is TRBJ2-2, the V gene TRBV3-1 (or the pseudogene TRBV3-2); weak D call: TRBD2 (6 bases). Germline CDR1 and CDR2: LGHDT and YNNKEL (reference sequence). The CDR3 sequence is 15 residues long. V lost 3 bases to trimming and J lost 4 bases, with 12 bases between them. CDR3 bases: TGTGCCAGCAGCCACAGGGACTTCTCCACCGGGGAGCTGTTTTTT. As protein: CASSHRDFSTGELFF.

The chain combines TRBV2 with TRBJ1-4; a possible D gene is TRBD1 (6 bases). Looked up from germline, CDR1 is SNHLY and CDR2 is FYNNEI. Trimming cost V 4 bases and J 8 bases, with 8 bases left between them. There are 12 residues in the CDR3. CDR3 in DNA: TGTGCCAGCAGTGGACAGGCGGAAAAACTGTTTTTT. Encoded protein: CASSGQAEKLFF.

The V and J genes are TRBV5-4 and TRBJ2-5; maybe TRBD2 (6 bases). This CDR3 contains 16 residues. The V gene's germline CDR1 is SGHNT and CDR2 YYREEE (reference sequence). V was clipped by 0 bases and J by 6 bases, with 18 bases between them. The CDR3 sequence: CASSLAMTSLQKTQYF. The CDR3 DNA is TGTGCCAGCAGCTTGGCCATGACTAGTTTGCAGAAGACCCAGTACTTC.

The V gene is TRBV7-6, the J gene TRBJ1-1, with D perhaps matching TRBD1 (6 bases). V gave up 3 bases and J gave up 0 bases, with 14 bases separating them. Germline V CDR1 and CDR2: SGHVS, FNYEAQ. This CDR3 spans 16 amino acids. The CDR3: CASSFNLQGLNTEAFF. The CDR3 coding sequence is TGTGCCAGCAGCTTCAACCTACAGGGTTTGAACACTGAAGCTTTCTTT.

The CDR3 loop reads CASSLVATSTDTQYF. The CDR3 DNA reads TGTGCCAGCAGCTTAGTTGCGACTAGCACAGATACGCAGTATTTT. The chain couples TRBV7-2 to TRBJ2-3; D gene uncertain. CDR3 size: 15 residues. From germline, CDR1 is SGHTA and CDR2 FQGNSA. Trimming shortened V by 1 base and J by 0 bases, and 8 bases separated the two germline ends.

Worth noting for this clone: Because the CDR3 is missing its conserved closing phenylalanine or tryptophan, this is likely a read error. It is unclear where the CDR3 begins or ends on the DNA, so no DNA is shown, and the CDR3 is as TCRdb lists it. This chain connects TRBV5-8 to TRBJ1-1; TRBD1 reflects the table's D call only, with no check against the DNA. The CDR3 has 15 amino acids, counting both end residues. CDR1 is SGHTS and CDR2 is YDEGEE in the germline V gene. The CDR3 here is CASSPQMIGVIPELG.

The chain recombines TRBV5-1 with TRBJ1-1; D unresolved. CDR3 length equals 15 residues. Germline CDR1 SGHRS, CDR2 YFSETQ. Deletions cut 0 bases from V and 0 bases from J, with 9 bases between. The CDR3 bases are TGCGCCAGCAGCTTGGATGCGGGTATGAACACTGAAGCTTTCTTT. Protein: CASSLDAGMNTEAFF.

This chain connects TRBV24-1 to TRBJ1-2, with a possible D match to TRBD1 (6 bases). Between the trimmed V and J ends, which lost 5 bases and 4 bases, there was a span of 16 bases. CDR1 KGHDR and CDR2 SFDVKD come from the germline V gene. This CDR3 comprises 15 residues. In nucleotides, the CDR3 is TGTGCCACCAGTGCTTATCAGGGGACGCCCTATGGCTACACCTTC. The encoded protein is CATSAYQGTPYGYTF.

The rearrangement links TRBV6-5 to TRBJ2-2; D not certain. Germline V gene sequence: CDR1 MNHEY, CDR2 SVGAGI. The CDR3 length is 13 residues. Trimming removed 0 bases from V and 7 bases from J, with 6 bases in between. The CDR3 DNA follows: TGTGCCAGCAGTTACTCATTAATCGGGGAGCTGTTTTTT. Protein: CASSYSLIGELFF.

The V gene is TRBV5-5, the J gene TRBJ2-3; D may be TRBD2 (6 bases). CDR3 length: 15 amino acids. Germline V gives CDR1 SGHKS, CDR2 YYEKEE (reference sequence). The V and J ends lost 7 bases and 7 bases respectively, with 22 bases between them. CDR3 protein: CASFGRGATSNTQYF. In DNA form, the CDR3 reads TGTGCCAGCTTTGGGCGGGGTGCCACTTCCAATACGCAGTATTTT.

The V gene is TRBV13, the J gene TRBJ1-2; 7 nucleotides align to TRBD1. The CDR3 consists of 13 residues. V shed 2 bases, J shed 12 bases, and the junction held 9 bases outside the gene matches. Per the germline V gene, CDR1 is PRHDT and CDR2 is FYEKMQ (reference sequence). This CDR3 is CASSLTSEQGHTF. For the CDR3, the DNA is TGTGCCAGCAGCTTAACCTCGGAACAGGGGCACACCTTC.